This T cell receptor (beta chain) was recovered during a study of monozygotic twins with inflammatory bowel disease. Study results and limitations: Heterogeneous immunosuppressive treatment regimens may have introduced variability into patient repertoires. Discrimination among different T cell subtypes was not achievable.

The germline CDR1 and CDR2 sequences are SEHNR and FQNEAQ (reference sequence). There are 14 residues in the CDR3. Worth noting for this clonotype: The antigen is not known.

Researchers used around 3,400 ng of total RNA for each TCR library. Per-sample cDNA came from eight separate reactions. TCRdb re-called the 5' RACE reads and gives one entry per CDR3 protein, without DNA. The sample holds over 100,000 distinct CDR3 sequences. The sequenced sample consisted of blood. This chain links TRBV7-9 with TRBJ2-1; the TCRdb D gene call, TRBD2, has no DNA to confirm it. This sequence originates from a human donor with ulcerative colitis or Crohn's disease, or a healthy co-twin of an affected twin (not recorded which). CDR3 sequence reads: CPSSPGTSFDEQFF.